Listed below are T cell receptor beta chains from one sample, sequenced in a study of a mutant IDH1 vaccine in newly diagnosed glioma. Antigens for these TCRs are unknown. Method: immunoSEQ multiplex PCR; TCRdb's copy keeps in-frame clones and lacks some. The table records under 65,000 clones, about 80% of them present only once. The specimen was PBMCs, collected from a glioma patient whose treatment included an IDH1 peptide vaccine. The receptor set was obtained from a man aged 45 to 65 with glioma. Both conserved end residues are part of each CDR3. D genes are given only for firm matches. Where a row states a size, it is once, few, many or the class of an expanded clone; other rows omit it.

j_call | clone_size | d_call | v_call | cdr3_nt | cdr3_aa
TRBJ2-3 | - | TRBD2 | TRBV30 | TGTGCCTGGAGTGTGGGGGGGGGTGATACGCAGTATTTT | CAWSVGGGDTQYF
TRBJ2-7 | - | - | TRBV27 | TGTGCCAGCAGTTTAGAGACAGGCTACGAGCAGTACTTC | CASSLETGYEQYF
TRBJ2-7 | few | - | TRBV5-1 | TGCGCCAGCTCCCCTGTGGATTTTCGGGCAGGGGTTTATAACTACGAGCAGTACTTC | CASSPVDFRAGVYNYEQYF
TRBJ2-1 | - | - | TRBV2 | TGTGCCAGCGCCCGGGACATGGGCTACAATGAGCAGTTCTTC | CASARDMGYNEQFF
TRBJ1-2 | - | - | TRBV14 | TGTGCCAGCAGCCAAGCGAGTTACTATGGCTACACCTTC | CASSQASYYGYTF
TRBJ2-7 | - | - | TRBV19 | TGTGCCAGTAGTATCGGCGTGAGCTCCTACGAGCAGTACTTC | CASSIGVSSYEQYF
TRBJ2-3 | - | - | TRBV5-6 | TGTGCCAGCAGCTTGTATCGGAGCACAGATACGCAGTATTTT | CASSLYRSTDTQYF
TRBJ2-1 | - | - | TRBV30 | TGTGCCTGGTCGACAGCGATGGGAGTCAATGAGCAGTTCTTC | CAWSTAMGVNEQFF
TRBJ2-7 | - | TRBD1 | TRBV7-9 | TGTGCCAGCAGGAAGGGACAGGGGGCCGAGCAGTACTTC | CASRKGQGAEQYF
TRBJ1-3 | once | - | TRBV21-1 | TGTGCCAGCAGCAGCGGGGACAAGTACGGAAACACCATATATTTT | CASSSGDKYGNTIYF
TRBJ2-7 | - | - | TRBV2 | TGTGCCAGCAGTGATGACGAGCAGTACTTC | CASSDDEQYF
TRBJ2-3 | - | - | TRBV10-3 | TGTGCCATCAGTGAGGGCGGCACAGATACGCAGTATTTT | CAISEGGTDTQYF
TRBJ2-3 | - | - | TRBV10-3 | TGTGCCATCAGGGGTGGGACTAGCACAGATACGCAGTATTTT | CAIRGGTSTDTQYF
TRBJ1-1 | - | - | TRBV4-1 | TGCGCCAGCAGCCAAGTAAGTAGGGCGACTGAAGCTTTCTTT | CASSQVSRATEAFF
TRBJ2-5 | - | - | TRBV5-1 | TGCGCCAGCAGCTTGGGACAAGCCCAAGAGACCCAGTACTTC | CASSLGQAQETQYF
TRBJ2-3 | - | - | TRBV7-2 | TGTGCCAGCAGCCCTCTAGGGGTTTTCGGCACAGATACGCAGTATTTT | CASSPLGVFGTDTQYF
TRBJ1-4 | - | - | TRBV19 | TGTGCCACCTTAGGGGGGGAAAAACTGTTTTTT | CATLGGEKLFF
TRBJ2-7 | - | TRBD1 | TRBV4-1 | TGCGCCAGCAGCCCCCGGGACAGGGAAGGCGAGCAGTACTTC | CASSPRDREGEQYF
TRBJ1-4 | - | - | TRBV19 | TGTGCCAGTAGTTCTTCCCTTCCTGCAACTAATGAAAAACTGTTTTTT | CASSSSLPATNEKLFF
TRBJ2-7 | - | - | TRBV7-9 | TGTGCCAGCAGCTCCGGACGGACAGACGGCTCCTACGAGCAGTACTTC | CASSSGRTDGSYEQYF
TRBJ2-1 | once | TRBD1 | TRBV4-1 | TGCGCCAGCAGCCAAACTTCGACAGGGCCGTCCTACAATGAGCAGTTCTTC | CASSQTSTGPSYNEQFF
TRBJ1-5 | - | - | TRBV6-1 | TGTGCCAGCAGTGAAGCGGGGGGTTTCAATCAGCCCCAGCATTTT | CASSEAGGFNQPQHF
TRBJ2-2 | - | - | TRBV6-5 | TGTGCCAGCAGACCGAACACCGGGGAGCTGTTTTTT | CASRPNTGELFF
TRBJ1-5 | few | TRBD1 | TRBV27 | TGTGCCAGCAGTTTAGGACAGGGTGACCAGCCCCAGCATTTT | CASSLGQGDQPQHF
TRBJ1-2 | - | - | TRBV2 | TGTGCCAGCAGCCCCCTGGCTGGCTACACCTTC | CASSPLAGYTF
TRBJ2-7 | - | TRBD2 | TRBV25-1 | TGTGCCAGCAGTGATGCCCTCACTAGCGGGAGTTACGAGCAGTACTTC | CASSDALTSGSYEQYF
TRBJ2-7 | - | - | TRBV28 | TGTGCCAGCAGTTTAAGTGGGGACGAGCAGTACTTC | CASSLSGDEQYF
TRBJ2-7 | - | - | TRBV28 | TGTGCCAGCAGGTTAACCTCCTACGAGCAGTACTTC | CASRLTSYEQYF
TRBJ2-3 | - | - | TRBV19 | TGTGCCAGTAGTCCAGGTACAAACACAGATACGCAGTATTTT | CASSPGTNTDTQYF
TRBJ1-2 | - | - | TRBV27 | TGTGCCAGCACCGACAGGCCCGGCTATGGCTACACCTTC | CASTDRPGYGYTF
TRBJ2-3 | - | TRBD2 | TRBV25-1 | TGTGCCAGCAGTGAAGTGAGCGGGATAGCGTACTCAGATACGCAGTATTTT | CASSEVSGIAYSDTQYF
TRBJ2-2 | - | TRBD1 | TRBV19 | TGTGCCAGTAGCCTCGGGACAGGGAACACCGGGGAGCTGTTTTTT | CASSLGTGNTGELFF
TRBJ2-6 | - | - | TRBV4-1 | TGCGCCAGCAGCCAAGGGACAGACTCTGGGGCCAACGTCCTGACTTTC | CASSQGTDSGANVLTF
TRBJ1-2 | - | - | TRBV7-9 | TGTGCCAGCAGCCAGGACAGTAACTATGGCTACACCTTC | CASSQDSNYGYTF
TRBJ2-2 | - | - | TRBV29-1 | TGCAGCGTTGAATCCTCAGGGGTCACCGGGGAGCTGTTTTTT | CSVESSGVTGELFF
TRBJ2-7 | - | - | TRBV2 | TGTGCCAGCAGTGAAGGTCTGACAGTCTACGAGCAGTACTTC | CASSEGLTVYEQYF
TRBJ2-3 | - | TRBD2 | TRBV6-5 | TGTGCCAGCAGTGTCGGGGGGGCTAGCACAGATACGCAGTATTTT | CASSVGGASTDTQYF
TRBJ2-7 | - | TRBD2 | TRBV4-1 | TGCGCCAGCAGCCAGCTAACTAGCGGGACTTACGAGCAGTACTTC | CASSQLTSGTYEQYF
TRBJ2-2 | - | - | TRBV18 | TGTGCCAGCACCAAAGATCCCACCGGGGAGCTGTTTTTT | CASTKDPTGELFF
TRBJ2-1 | - | TRBD2 | TRBV4-3 | TGCGCCAGCAGCCAGGGGGCTAGCGGGGGTTACTATGAGCAGTTCTTC | CASSQGASGGYYEQFF
TRBJ1-1 | - | - | TRBV5-1 | TGCGCCAGCAGCTTGCTGGTCGAGAACACTGAAGCTTTCTTT | CASSLLVENTEAFF
TRBJ1-5 | - | - | TRBV6-1 | TGTGCCAGCAGTGATGGTTTTCAGCCCCAGCATTTT | CASSDGFQPQHF
TRBJ2-1 | - | TRBD1 | TRBV5-6 | TGTGCCAGCAGCTTTGGGACAGGGGGTTACAATGAGCAGTTCTTC | CASSFGTGGYNEQFF
TRBJ1-5 | few | TRBD1 | TRBV5-6 | TGTGCCAGCAGCTTTACCCGGACAGGGGGCTTTCAGCCCCAGCATTTT | CASSFTRTGGFQPQHF
TRBJ2-5 | - | TRBD1 | TRBV11-3 | TGTGCCAGCAGCTTAGCAACAGGGGAGCGATCAGAGACCCAGTACTTC | CASSLATGERSETQYF
TRBJ2-7 | - | - | TRBV5-1 | TGCGCCAGCAGCAAAACCGGGACAAGAAACGGGGCCATGCAGTACTTC | CASSKTGTRNGAMQYF
TRBJ1-2 | once | - | TRBV30 | TGTGCCTGGGAGGTGGACAGCAACTATGGCTACACCTTC | CAWEVDSNYGYTF
TRBJ1-1 | - | - | TRBV7-2 | TGTGCCAGCAGCCCGGACCGATTGAACACTGAAGCTTTCTTT | CASSPDRLNTEAFF
TRBJ2-1 | once | TRBD2 | TRBV9 | TGTGCCAGCAGCGTCCTAGCGGGTTCCTACAATGAGCAGTTCTTC | CASSVLAGSYNEQFF
TRBJ1-2 | - | - | TRBV29-1 | TGCAGCGTTGATTCAGGGTCGGACTATGGCTACACCTTC | CSVDSGSDYGYTF
TRBJ2-5 | - | - | TRBV7-8 | TGTGCCAGCAGCCTAATGACCGGGACTCTCCTTAAAGAGACCCAGTACTTC | CASSLMTGTLLKETQYF
TRBJ1-1 | - | - | TRBV5-5 | TGTGCCAGCAGCTTGAACACGAGGACTGAAGCTTTCTTT | CASSLNTRTEAFF
TRBJ1-5 | - | - | TRBV29-1 | TGCAGCGTGGAAACTTCTTATGGGGGGCCCCAGCATTTT | CSVETSYGGPQHF
TRBJ1-2 | - | - | TRBV4-1 | TGCGCCAGCAGCCAGGGCCTGAGATATGGCTACACCTTC | CASSQGLRYGYTF
TRBJ2-1 | - | - | TRBV5-4 | TGTGCCAGCAGCTTGGTCGGGGATGAGCAGTTCTTC | CASSLVGDEQFF
TRBJ1-1 | few | TRBD1 | TRBV5-4 | TGTGCCAGCAGCGTCGACAGGGGAGGTACTGAAGCTTTCTTT | CASSVDRGGTEAFF
TRBJ2-2 | - | - | TRBV11-2 | TGTGCCAGCAGCCGACAGGCAGGCACCGGGGAGCTGTTTTTT | CASSRQAGTGELFF
TRBJ2-2 | - | - | TRBV6-1 | TGTGCCAGCAGTGAAGCGCTTCAAGGGGACTTCACCGGGGAGCTGTTTTTT | CASSEALQGDFTGELFF
TRBJ2-7 | - | - | TRBV28 | TGTGCCAGCAGTGATGGAGGTTCCTACGAGCAGTACTTC | CASSDGGSYEQYF
TRBJ2-1 | - | - | TRBV5-1 | TGCGCCAGCAGCTTGCAGGGGTGGGGTGAGCAGTTCTTC | CASSLQGWGEQFF